The following is a T cell receptor (beta chain) sequence with its context. Its cognate antigen is unknown. Per germline, CDR1 SGHRS and CDR2 YFSETQ. Trimming stripped 0 bases from V and 3 bases from J, with 12 bases between. This CDR3 has 15 amino acids. This sample is part of a study of T-cell reconstitution after alpha-beta-depleted transplantation in children. Preparing the TCRbeta library involved the use of unique molecular identifiers. TCRdb redid the calling of the PCR reads with MiXCR, one entry per CDR3 protein. The sample contains 700,000 to 950,000 distinct CDR3 sequences, 15% to 20% of which appear only once. Findings and caveats of the study: A year had passed since transplant, and T-cell counts and diversity by then came mostly from newly produced T cells. Expanded graft clones numbering several hundred reportedly gave rise to alpha-beta T cells about two months after transplant. Certain patients had high TCRbeta diversity at day 60, and it came from recipient T cells and thymic progenitors that survived.

Sample: PBMCs, mostly from graft donor cells, taken 360 days after TCRalphabeta/CD19-depleted stem cell transplant. The sequence derives from a male patient younger than 18 who had a stem cell transplant for acute lymphoblastic leukemia, so the T cells may come from the graft donor. V gene TRBV5-1 combines with J gene TRBJ1-2; D not certain. In DNA form, the CDR3 reads TGCGCCAGCAGCTTGGTCGGCCAAATAGACTATGGCTACACCTTC. As protein: CASSLVGQIDYGYTF.